Shown below are 9 T cell receptor beta chains from a single sample sequenced in a study of blood T cells in healthy people across ages. A J-beta primer mix and a sample-barcoded 5' primer were used in a second PCR of roughly 6 to 11 cycles. TCRdb reprocessed the 5' RACE reads with MiXCR, giving one entry per CDR3 protein. The sample carries some 560,000 distinct CDR3 sequences, approximately 26% recorded once. These data are also associated with another study on T cells of mothers and their children.

The sequenced sample was blood. The receptors derive from a boy aged 2-15 years in good health.

This chain uses TRBV18 with TRBJ1-1, with 7 bases lining up with TRBD1. V shed 0 bases and J 4 bases; nucleotides not matched to a gene: 5. CDR1 KGHSH and CDR2 LQKENI come from the germline V gene. CDR3 length: 15 amino acids. The CDR3 sequence: CASSPPKGAVTEAFF. The CDR3 DNA reads as TGTGCCAGCTCACCACCGAAGGGGGCGGTCACTGAAGCTTTCTTT. The full variable domain, rest sourced from reference TRBV18 and TRBJ1-1, is NAGVMQNPRHLVRRRGQEARLRCSPMKGHSHVYWYRQLPEEGLKFMVYLQKENIIDESGMPKERFSAEFPKEGPSILRIQQVVRGDSAAYFCASSPPKGAVTEAFFGQGTRLTVV.

The gene calls are TRBV29-1 and TRBJ2-1; 7 bases align to TRBD1. The V gene end was trimmed by 2 bases and the J gene end by 4 bases; junction bases not matched to a gene: 5. Germline V gene lookup returns CDR1 SQVTM and CDR2 ANQGSEA. The CDR3 spans 14 residues. CDR3 nucleotides: TGCAGCGTTGAAAAGGGACAGTATTACAATGAGCAGTTCTTC. It codes for CSVEKGQYYNEQFF.

This clonotype has only a few counts. The CDR3 bases are TGTGCCAGCAGCGGATTACTAGCGGGAGGTTACACCGGGGAGCTGTTTTTT. Translated, it gives CASSGLLAGGYTGELFF. The chain recombines TRBV11-2 with TRBJ2-2; 12 bases are shared with TRBD2. CDR3 size: 17 residues. Germline V gene sequence: CDR1 SGHAT, CDR2 FQNNGV. Trimming took 5 bases from V and 3 from J; bases not matched to a gene: 7. The entire variable domain, with the rest obtained from reference TRBV11-2 and TRBJ2-2, is as follows: EAGVAQSPRYKIIEKRQSVAFWCNPISGHATLYWYQQILGQGPKLLIQFQNNGVVDDSQLPKDRFSAERLKGVDSTLKIQPAKLEDSAVYLCASSGLLAGGYTGELFFGEGSRLTVL.

This chain connects TRBV6-1 to TRBJ2-1; the match to TRBD2 covers 15 bases. This CDR3 region has 15 residues. The J segment lost 9 bases and the V segment lost 4 bases, leaving 4 bases of the junction unmatched. Germline V gives CDR1 MNHNS, CDR2 SASEGT. The CDR3 coding sequence is TGTGCCAGCAGTGGGACTAGCGGGGGGGCGCTTGAGCAGTTCTTC. The encoded protein is CASSGTSGGALEQFF.

This clonotype came up a few times. The chain uses TRBV2 and TRBJ2-7; TRBD2 aligns across 11 bases. Germline V CDR1 and CDR2: SNHLY, FYNNEI. The V segment lost 5 bases and the J segment 3 bases; nucleotides outside the gene matches: 6. The CDR3 length is 15 residues. CDR3 loop: CASSSLAGVLYEQYF. In DNA, the CDR3 is TGTGCCAGCAGTTCACTAGCGGGAGTGCTCTACGAGCAGTACTTC.

A few counts support this clonotype. The gene calls are TRBV20-1 and TRBJ2-3; 8 positions match TRBD2. The V gene's germline CDR1 is DFQATT and CDR2 SNEGSKA (reference sequence). With V trimmed by 3 bases and J by 2 bases, 10 bases remained unmatched. The CDR3 consists of 16 residues. The CDR3: CSARAPGGTHTDTQYF. For the CDR3, the DNA is TGCAGTGCTAGGGCCCCGGGGGGGACCCACACAGATACGCAGTATTTT.

This clonotype was seen a few times. The rearrangement links TRBV9 to TRBJ2-5; maybe TRBD1 (6 bases). The CDR3 has 15 residues. CDR1 SGDLS and CDR2 YYNGEE come from the germline V gene. The V end lost 3 bases, the J end lost 6 bases, and 18 bases lay between the germline ends. In DNA form, the CDR3 reads TGTGCCAGCAGCGAAAGTCCCCGGACAGAAAAGACCCAGTACTTC. Its translation is CASSESPRTEKTQYF.

Regarding this clonotype: Being one base from a much bigger clone, this may be a read error. The chain has TRBV5-1 and TRBJ2-5, with D perhaps TRBD1 (6 bases). The CDR3 totals 14 residues. The V gene's germline CDR1 is SGHRS and CDR2 YFSETQ. The V end lost 4 bases, the J end lost 1 base, and 11 bases lay between the germline ends. In DNA form, the CDR3 reads TGCGCCAGCAGCCCGGGACACTTCCAAGAGACCCAGTACTTC. Protein sequence: CASSPGHFQETQYF. Variable domain in full (rest from reference TRBV5-1 and TRBJ2-5): KAGVTQTPRYLIKTRGQQVTLSCSPISGHRSVSWYQQTPGQGLQFLFEYFSETQRNKGNFPGRFSGRQFSNSRSEMNVSTLELGDSALYLCASSPGHFQETQYFGPGTRLLVL.

The chain is built from TRBV24-1 and TRBJ2-3; D unclear. The germline gives CDR1 KGHDR, CDR2 SFDVKD. V was shortened by 4 bases and J by 5 bases, with 12 bases between the two germline ends. This CDR3 region has 14 residues. The CDR3 DNA sequence: TGTGCCACCAGTGAGGCAGGTTCAGGAGATACGCAGTATTTT. Translated: CATSEAGSGDTQYF.